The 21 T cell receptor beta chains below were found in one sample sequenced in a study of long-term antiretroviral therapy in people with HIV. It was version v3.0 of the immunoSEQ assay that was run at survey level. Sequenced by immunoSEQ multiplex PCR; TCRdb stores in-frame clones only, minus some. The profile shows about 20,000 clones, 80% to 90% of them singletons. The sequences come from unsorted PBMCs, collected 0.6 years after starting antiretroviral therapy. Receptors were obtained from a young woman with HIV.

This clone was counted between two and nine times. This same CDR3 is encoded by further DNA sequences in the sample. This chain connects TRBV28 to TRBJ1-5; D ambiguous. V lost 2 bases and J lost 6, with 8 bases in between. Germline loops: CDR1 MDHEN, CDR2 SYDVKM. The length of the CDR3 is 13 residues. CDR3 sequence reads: CASSLRAPQPQHF. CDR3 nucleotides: TGTGCCAGCAGTTTAAGGGCCCCTCAGCCCCAGCATTTT.

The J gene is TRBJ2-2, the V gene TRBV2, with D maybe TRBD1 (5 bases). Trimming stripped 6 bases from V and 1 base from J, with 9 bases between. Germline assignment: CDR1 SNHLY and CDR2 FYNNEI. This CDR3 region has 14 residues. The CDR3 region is CASRKGENTGELFF. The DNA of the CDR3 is TGTGCCAGCAGAAAAGGGGAGAACACCGGGGAGCTGTTTTTT.

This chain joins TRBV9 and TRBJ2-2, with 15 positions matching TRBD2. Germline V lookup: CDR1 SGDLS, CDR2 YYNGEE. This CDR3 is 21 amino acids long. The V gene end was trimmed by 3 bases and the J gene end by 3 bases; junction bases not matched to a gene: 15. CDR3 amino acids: CASSGGGTGLAGGRDTGELFF. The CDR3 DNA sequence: TGTGCCAGCAGCGGGGGGGGAACGGGACTAGCGGGAGGTAGGGACACCGGGGAGCTGTTTTTT.

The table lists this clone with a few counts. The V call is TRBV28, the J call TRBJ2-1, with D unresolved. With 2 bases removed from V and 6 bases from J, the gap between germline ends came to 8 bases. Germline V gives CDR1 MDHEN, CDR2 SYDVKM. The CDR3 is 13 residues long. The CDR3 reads CASSLTRVNEQFF. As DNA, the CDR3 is TGTGCCAGCAGTTTAACCCGGGTCAATGAGCAGTTCTTC.

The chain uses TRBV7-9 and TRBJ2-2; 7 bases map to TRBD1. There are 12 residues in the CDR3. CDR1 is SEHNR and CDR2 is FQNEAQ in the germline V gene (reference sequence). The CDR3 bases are TGTGCGACAGGGTCGGAGATCCGGGAGCTGTTTTTT. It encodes CATGSEIRELFF.

CDR3 amino acids: CASSLSYRGAGYTF. The CDR3, as DNA: TGTGCCAGCAGTTTATCTTACAGGGGGGCAGGCTACACCTTC. The chain joins TRBV27 to TRBJ1-2; 8 nucleotides line up with TRBD1. V lost 0 bases and J lost 8; bases outside the gene matches: 5. Germline V gene data show CDR1 as MNHEY and CDR2 as SMNVEV (reference sequence). The CDR3 is made up of 14 amino acids.

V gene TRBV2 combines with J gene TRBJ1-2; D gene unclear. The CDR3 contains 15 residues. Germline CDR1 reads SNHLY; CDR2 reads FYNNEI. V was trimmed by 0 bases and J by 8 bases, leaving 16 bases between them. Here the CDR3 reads CASSEAAGSTGGYTF. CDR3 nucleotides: TGTGCCAGCAGTGAAGCGGCAGGCTCCACCGGGGGCTACACCTTC.

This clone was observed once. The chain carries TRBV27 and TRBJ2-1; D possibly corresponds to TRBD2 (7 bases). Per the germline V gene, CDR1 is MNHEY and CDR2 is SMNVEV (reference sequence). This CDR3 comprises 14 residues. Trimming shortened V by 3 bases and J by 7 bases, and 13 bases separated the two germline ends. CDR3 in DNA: TGTGCCAGCAGTTTCGGGGGGCCGGGGAATGAGCAGTTCTTC. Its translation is CASSFGGPGNEQFF.

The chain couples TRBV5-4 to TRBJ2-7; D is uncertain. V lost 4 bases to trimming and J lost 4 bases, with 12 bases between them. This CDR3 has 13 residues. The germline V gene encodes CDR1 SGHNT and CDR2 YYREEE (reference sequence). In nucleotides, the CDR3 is TGTGCCAGCAGCGTCGACCGGTTTTACGAGCAGTACTTC. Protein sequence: CASSVDRFYEQYF.

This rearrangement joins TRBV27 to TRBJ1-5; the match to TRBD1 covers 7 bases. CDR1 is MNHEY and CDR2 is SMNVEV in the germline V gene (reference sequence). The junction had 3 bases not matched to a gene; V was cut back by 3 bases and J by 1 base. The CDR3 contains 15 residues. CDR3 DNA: TGTGCCAGCAGTTTTTCAGGGGGGAGCAATCAGCCCCAGCATTTT. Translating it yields CASSFSGGSNQPQHF.

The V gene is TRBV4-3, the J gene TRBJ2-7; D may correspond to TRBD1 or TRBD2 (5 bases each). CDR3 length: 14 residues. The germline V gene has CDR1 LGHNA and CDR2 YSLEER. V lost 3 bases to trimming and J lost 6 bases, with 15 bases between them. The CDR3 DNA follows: TGCGCCAGCAGCCAGGATCCCGAGGGGCGCGAGCAGTACTTC. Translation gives CASSQDPEGREQYF.

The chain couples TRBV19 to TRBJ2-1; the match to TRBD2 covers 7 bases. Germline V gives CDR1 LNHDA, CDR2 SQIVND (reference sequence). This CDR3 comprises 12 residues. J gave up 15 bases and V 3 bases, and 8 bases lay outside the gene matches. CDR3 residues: CASSILSGMLFF. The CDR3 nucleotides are TGTGCCAGTAGTATTCTCAGCGGGATGCTGTTCTTC.

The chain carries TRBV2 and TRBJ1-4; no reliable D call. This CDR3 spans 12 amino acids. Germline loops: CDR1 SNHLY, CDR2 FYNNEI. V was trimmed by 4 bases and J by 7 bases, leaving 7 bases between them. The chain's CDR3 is CASSGEGEKLFF. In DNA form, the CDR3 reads TGTGCCAGCAGTGGGGAAGGTGAAAAACTGTTTTTT.

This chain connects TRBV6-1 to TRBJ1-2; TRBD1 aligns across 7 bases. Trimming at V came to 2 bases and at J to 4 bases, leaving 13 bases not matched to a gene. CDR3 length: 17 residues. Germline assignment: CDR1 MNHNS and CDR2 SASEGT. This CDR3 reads CASSESTGTVSTYGYTF. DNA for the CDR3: TGTGCCAGCAGTGAATCGACCGGGACAGTCTCTACCTATGGCTACACCTTC.

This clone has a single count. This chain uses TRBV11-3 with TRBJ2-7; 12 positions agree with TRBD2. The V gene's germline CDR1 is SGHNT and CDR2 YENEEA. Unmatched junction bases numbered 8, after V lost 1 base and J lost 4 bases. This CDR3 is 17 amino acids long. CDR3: CASSLAASSGGAYEQYF. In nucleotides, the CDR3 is TGTGCCAGCAGCTTAGCTGCTTCTAGCGGGGGGGCGTACGAGCAGTACTTC.

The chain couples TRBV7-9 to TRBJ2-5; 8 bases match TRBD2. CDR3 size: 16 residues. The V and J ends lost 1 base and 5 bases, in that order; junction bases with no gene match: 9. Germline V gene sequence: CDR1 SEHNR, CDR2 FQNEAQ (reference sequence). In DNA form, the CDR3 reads TGTGCCAGCAGCTTAGACGTTTCGGGGGGGTCCGAGACCCAGTACTTC. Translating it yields CASSLDVSGGSETQYF.

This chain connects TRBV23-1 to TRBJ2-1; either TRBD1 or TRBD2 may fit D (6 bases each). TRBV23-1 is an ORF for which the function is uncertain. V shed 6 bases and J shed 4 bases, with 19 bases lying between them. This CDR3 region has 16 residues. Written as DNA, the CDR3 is TGCGCCAGCAGCTCCTTGACTAGGGGGGCATACAATGAGCAGTTCTTC. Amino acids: CASSSLTRGAYNEQFF.

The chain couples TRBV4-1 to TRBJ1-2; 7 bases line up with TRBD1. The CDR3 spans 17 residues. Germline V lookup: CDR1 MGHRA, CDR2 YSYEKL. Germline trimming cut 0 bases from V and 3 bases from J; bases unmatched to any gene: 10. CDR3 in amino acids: CASSQDVGRTGDYGYTF. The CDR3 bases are TGCGCCAGCAGCCAAGATGTGGGGCGGACAGGAGACTATGGCTACACCTTC.

CDR3: CASSLGGTSPLHF. CDR3 DNA sequence: TGTGCCAGCAGCTTAGGAGGGACCTCACCCCTCCACTTT. This chain connects TRBV11-2 to TRBJ1-6; TRBD1 might be the D (5 bases). Per germline, CDR1 SGHAT and CDR2 FQNNGV. The CDR3 is made up of 13 amino acids. V was pared by 1 base and J by 10 bases, with 8 bases between.

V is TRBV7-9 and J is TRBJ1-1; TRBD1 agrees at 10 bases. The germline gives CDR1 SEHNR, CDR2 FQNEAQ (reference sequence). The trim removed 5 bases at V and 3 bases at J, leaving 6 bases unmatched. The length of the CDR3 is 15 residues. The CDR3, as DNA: TGTGCCAGCAGCAAAGGACAGGGGGGAGACACTGAAGCTTTCTTT. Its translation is CASSKGQGGDTEAFF.

The CDR3 DNA follows: TGTGCCAGCAGCCACGAACGAACGGCAACTGAAGCTTTCTTT. The encoded protein is CASSHERTATEAFF. The chain joins TRBV7-9 to TRBJ1-1; D is unclear. This CDR3 spans 14 amino acids. V lost 5 bases and J 5 bases, leaving 15 bases between the germline ends. Germline assignment: CDR1 SEHNR and CDR2 FQNEAQ (reference sequence).